These T cell receptor beta chains were read from a single sample in a study of shared clonotypes between healthy human individuals. Sequenced by immunoSEQ multiplex PCR; TCRdb stores in-frame clones only, minus some. The sample holds about 1.1 million clones, more than 75% seen once. The material sequenced was memory CD4+ T cells from PBMCs. The receptors derive from a young man in good health. Some clones in this sample may be carry-over from other donors' samples. The CDR3 runs from the conserved cysteine through the conserved F or W. Each record gives: CDR3 protein, CDR3 DNA, CDR3 length, D gene, V gene, clone size, J gene. A D gene is named only where the DNA matches it firmly. Rows may omit the clone size; those that give it use once, few, many or a size class.

CASSPDRGYTQYF TGTGCCAGCTCCCCAGACAGGGGATATACGCAGTATTTT 13 TRBD1 TRBV18 - TRBJ2-3
CSVEGRRAWHNEQFF TGCAGCGTTGAGGGACGCCGGGCCTGGCACAATGAGCAGTTCTTC 15 - TRBV29-1 - TRBJ2-1
CASSSLAGSYNEQFF TGTGCCAGCAGTTCACTAGCGGGCTCCTACAATGAGCAGTTCTTC 15 TRBD2 TRBV7-9 - TRBJ2-1
CASRQGSSGSPYEQYF TGTGCCAGCAGACAGGGATCTAGCGGGAGTCCCTACGAGCAGTACTTC 16 TRBD2 TRBV14 many TRBJ2-7
CASSFSQETQYF TGTGCCAGCAGCTTCAGTCAAGAGACCCAGTACTTC 12 - TRBV7-9 - TRBJ2-5
CASSFLRTTYEQYF TGTGCCAGCAGCTTTCTGCGGACAACCTACGAGCAGTACTTC 14 - TRBV11-2 - TRBJ2-7
CASTTGQSSYGYTF TGTGCCAGCACCACGGGACAGTCATCCTATGGCTACACCTTC 14 TRBD1 TRBV2 - TRBJ1-2
CATSALEDTQETQYF TGTGCCACCAGCGCCCTAGAGGACACTCAAGAGACCCAGTACTTC 15 - TRBV15 - TRBJ2-5
CASSEEGTGAYEQYF TGTGCCAGCAGTGAAGAGGGGACGGGGGCCTACGAGCAGTACTTC 15 - TRBV2 - TRBJ2-7
CASRDTAYEQYF TGTGCCAGCCGGGACACCGCCTACGAGCAGTACTTC 12 - TRBV28 - TRBJ2-7
CASRSGTDTQYF TGTGCCAGCAGGAGCGGCACAGATACGCAGTATTTT 12 - TRBV6-6 - TRBJ2-3
CASSLGQQGNIQYF TGCGCCAGCAGCTTGGGGCAGCAGGGCAACATTCAGTACTTC 14 - TRBV5-1 many TRBJ2-4
CASSTGAFSYEQYF TGCGCCAGCAGTACGGGGGCCTTCTCCTACGAGCAGTACTTC 14 - TRBV5-1 - TRBJ2-7
CASSERQGETEAFF TGTGCCAGCAGTGAGCGACAGGGTGAAACTGAAGCTTTCTTT 14 TRBD1 TRBV2 - TRBJ1-1
CASSSQGGRQETQYF TGTGCCAGCTCATCGCAGGGGGGACGCCAAGAGACCCAGTACTTC 15 - TRBV18 - TRBJ2-5
CASSLLAAGETDTQYF TGTGCCAGCAGTTTATTGGCAGCGGGGGAGACAGATACGCAGTATTTT 16 TRBD2 TRBV27 - TRBJ2-3
CASSPLGTADTQYF TGCGCCAGCAGCCCGCTGGGTACGGCAGATACGCAGTATTTT 14 - TRBV5-1 - TRBJ2-3
CASSPRLAGTDTQYF TGTGCCAGCAGTCCCCGACTAGCGGGCACAGATACGCAGTATTTT 15 TRBD2 TRBV11-2 - TRBJ2-3
CASSLNVDIYGYTF TGCGCCAGCAGCTTGAACGTGGACATCTATGGCTACACCTTC 14 - TRBV5-1 - TRBJ1-2
CASIDTEAFF TGTGCCAGCATTGACACTGAAGCTTTCTTT 10 - TRBV28 few TRBJ1-1
CASSLDRRDRGEPFF TGTGCCAGCAGCTTAGATAGGCGGGACAGGGGGGAACCTTTCTTT 15 TRBD1 TRBV7-2 - TRBJ1-1
CASSLREQFF TGTGCCAGCAGTTTGCGGGAGCAGTTCTTC 10 - TRBV28 - TRBJ2-1
CASSPRGTSETYEQYF TGTGCCAGCAGCCCACGGGGGACTAGCGAGACCTACGAGCAGTACTTC 16 TRBD2 TRBV9 - TRBJ2-7
CASSLGPLNYGYTF TGTGCCAGCAGCTTGGGACCGCTTAACTATGGCTACACCTTC 14 - TRBV9 once TRBJ1-2
CASSLGLALREQYF TGTGCCAGCAGCCTGGGACTAGCGCTCCGGGAGCAGTACTTC 14 TRBD2 TRBV5-5 - TRBJ2-7
CASSLASGGAYEQYF TGCGCCAGCAGCTTGGCTAGCGGGGGAGCCTACGAGCAGTACTTC 15 TRBD2 TRBV5-1 - TRBJ2-7
CASSPQDWGGDTQYF TGTGCCAGCTCACCACAGGACTGGGGTGGAGATACGCAGTATTTT 15 - TRBV18 - TRBJ2-3
CASSSTAVPWQYF TGTGCCAGCAGTTCTACGGCGGTTCCGTGGCAGTATTTT 13 - TRBV27 - TRBJ2-3
CASSFLKRAINTIYF TGTGCCAGCAGTTTCCTTAAGCGAGCGATAAACACCATATATTTT 15 - TRBV28 - TRBJ1-3
CASSMRRGGYTF TGTGCCAGTAGTATGCGTAGGGGCGGCTACACCTTC 12 - TRBV19 - TRBJ1-2
CASRAGLAGAGEQFF TGTGCCAGCAGGGCGGGACTAGCGGGAGCTGGGGAGCAGTTCTTC 15 TRBD2 TRBV28 - TRBJ2-1
CASSVLGGEAFF TGTGCCAGCAGTGTCCTGGGCGGTGAAGCTTTCTTT 12 - TRBV6-1 - TRBJ1-1
CASSLSDRRSAKLFF TGTGCCAGCAGTTTATCCGACAGAAGGTCGGCAAAACTGTTTTTT 15 - TRBV27 - TRBJ1-4
CASSSSSLTGGGNTIYF TGTGCCAGCAGTTCCTCGTCCCTGACAGGGGGCGGAAACACCATATATTTT 17 TRBD1 TRBV28 few TRBJ1-3
CASTTGAGTEAFF TGTGCCAGCACCACAGGGGCGGGGACTGAAGCTTTCTTT 13 TRBD1 TRBV5-4 - TRBJ1-1
CASTQSGLKGFF TGTGCCAGCACTCAAAGTGGGCTGAAGGGGTTCTTC 12 - TRBV6-1 once TRBJ2-1
CASSPGRDNEQFF TGTGCCAGCAGCCCGGGACGGGACAATGAGCAGTTCTTC 13 - TRBV21-1 many TRBJ2-1
CASSLLTGTSYNEQFF TGTGCCAGCAGTTTGCTGACCGGGACTAGTTACAATGAGCAGTTCTTC 16 TRBD2 TRBV27 - TRBJ2-1
CASSLRGSGVTETQYF TGTGCCAGCAGCTTAAGGGGATCAGGGGTCACAGAGACCCAGTACTTC 16 - TRBV7-8 - TRBJ2-5
CASSALRQEHGYTF TGTGCCAGCAGTGCCCTTCGACAAGAGCATGGCTACACCTTC 14 - TRBV6-1 few TRBJ1-2
CASSGVREGRYNEQFF TGTGCCAGCAGTGGGGTGAGGGAGGGCCGGTACAATGAGCAGTTCTTC 16 TRBD2 TRBV6-1 - TRBJ2-1
CSAHPQNGYTF TGCAGTGCACACCCCCAAAATGGCTACACCTTC 11 - TRBV20-1 - TRBJ1-2
CASSQGGLAGEETQYF TGCGCCAGCAGCCAAGGCGGACTAGCGGGAGAAGAGACCCAGTACTTC 16 TRBD2 TRBV4-1 few TRBJ2-5
CASSLALQGTDTQYF TGTGCCAGCAGTCTCGCTCTCCAGGGCACAGATACGCAGTATTTT 15 - TRBV27 - TRBJ2-3
CASSLELAVRETQYF TGCGCCAGCAGCTTGGAACTAGCGGTCCGAGAGACCCAGTACTTC 15 TRBD2 TRBV5-1 - TRBJ2-5
CASSSTGRALETQYF TGTGCCAGCAGCTCCACCGGGAGGGCCTTAGAGACCCAGTACTTC 15 TRBD2 TRBV7-3 - TRBJ2-5
CASSDSVRQPQHF TGTGCCAGCAGTGACAGCGTGCGTCAGCCCCAGCATTTT 13 - TRBV27 once TRBJ1-5
CASSQLDLLIYNEQFF TGCGCCAGCAGCCAACTCGACTTGCTGATCTACAATGAGCAGTTCTTC 16 - TRBV4-1 - TRBJ2-1
CASSIEAGINTEAFF TGTGCCAGTAGTATAGAGGCAGGGATAAACACTGAAGCTTTCTTT 15 - TRBV19 - TRBJ1-1
CSGPRQGGTDTQYF TGCAGCGGCCCTCGACAGGGTGGCACAGATACGCAGTATTTT 14 TRBD1 TRBV29-1 - TRBJ2-3
CASWGLNQPQHF TGTGCCAGCTGGGGACTCAATCAGCCCCAGCATTTT 12 - TRBV27 few TRBJ1-5
CASLRRRGESNQPQHF TGTGCCAGCTTAAGACGGCGGGGGGAGAGCAATCAGCCCCAGCATTTT 16 - TRBV18 - TRBJ1-5
CASSYGTPGAGELFF TGCGCCAGCAGCTACGGGACACCCGGGGCCGGGGAGCTGTTTTTT 15 - TRBV5-1 few TRBJ2-2
CASSDWNTEAFF TGCGCCAGCAGTGACTGGAACACTGAAGCTTTCTTT 12 - TRBV10-2 once TRBJ1-1
CASSQGRRGYEQYF TGTGCCAGCAGTCAGGGGCGACGAGGCTACGAGCAGTACTTC 14 - TRBV28 - TRBJ2-7
CASSLTTSTDTQYF TGTGCCAGCAGCTTAACAACTAGCACAGATACGCAGTATTTT 14 - TRBV11-2 - TRBJ2-3
CASSLEVTAEAFF TGTGCCAGCAGCTTAGAAGTGACCGCTGAAGCTTTCTTT 13 - TRBV7-9 - TRBJ1-1
CASSRLSTADEQYF TGTGCCAGCAGCCGACTCTCGACAGCCGACGAGCAGTACTTC 14 - TRBV7-9 - TRBJ2-7
CASSRRTSENTGELFF TGTGCCAGCTCACGACGCACTAGCGAGAACACCGGGGAGCTGTTTTTT 16 TRBD2 TRBV18 many TRBJ2-2